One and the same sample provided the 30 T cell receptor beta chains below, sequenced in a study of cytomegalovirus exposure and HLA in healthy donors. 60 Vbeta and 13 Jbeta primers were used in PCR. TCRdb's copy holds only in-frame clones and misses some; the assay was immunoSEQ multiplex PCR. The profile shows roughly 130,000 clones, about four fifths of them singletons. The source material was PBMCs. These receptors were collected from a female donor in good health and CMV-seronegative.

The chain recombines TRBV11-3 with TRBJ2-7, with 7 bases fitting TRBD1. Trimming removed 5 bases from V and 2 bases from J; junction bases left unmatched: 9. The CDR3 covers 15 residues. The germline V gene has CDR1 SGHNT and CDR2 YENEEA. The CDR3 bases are TGTGCCAGCAGCCACTCGGGACAGCGGCCCTACGAGCAGTACTTC. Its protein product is CASSHSGQRPYEQYF.

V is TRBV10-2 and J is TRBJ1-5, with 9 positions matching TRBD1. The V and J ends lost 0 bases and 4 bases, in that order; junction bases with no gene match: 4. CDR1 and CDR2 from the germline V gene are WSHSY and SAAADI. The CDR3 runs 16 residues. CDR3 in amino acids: CASSESSGTGNQPQHF. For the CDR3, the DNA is TGCGCCAGCAGTGAGTCGTCCGGGACAGGGAATCAGCCCCAGCATTTT.

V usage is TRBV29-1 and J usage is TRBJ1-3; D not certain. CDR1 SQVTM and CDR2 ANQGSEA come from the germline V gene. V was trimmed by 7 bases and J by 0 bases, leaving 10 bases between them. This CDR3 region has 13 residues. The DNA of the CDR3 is TGCAGCGGTAAAAAAAACTCTGGAAACACCATATATTTT. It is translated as CSGKKNSGNTIYF.

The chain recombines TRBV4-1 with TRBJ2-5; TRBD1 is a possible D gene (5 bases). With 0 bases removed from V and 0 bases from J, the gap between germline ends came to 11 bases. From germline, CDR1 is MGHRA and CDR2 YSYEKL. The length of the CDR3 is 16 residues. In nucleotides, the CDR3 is TGCGCCAGCAGCCAAGATATTGCAGGGTACCAAGAGACCCAGTACTTC. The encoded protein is CASSQDIAGYQETQYF.

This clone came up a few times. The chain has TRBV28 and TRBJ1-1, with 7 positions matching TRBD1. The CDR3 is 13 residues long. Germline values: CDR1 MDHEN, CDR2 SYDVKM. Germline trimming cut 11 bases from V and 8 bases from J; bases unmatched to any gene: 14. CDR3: CAGQSGQAGEAFF. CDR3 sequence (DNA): TGTGCCGGCCAGTCCGGACAGGCTGGAGAAGCTTTCTTT.

The CDR3 DNA is TGTGCCAGCAGCCCCAACCGAGCGGGAGTCTCCTACGAGCAGTACTTC. It translates to CASSPNRAGVSYEQYF. This chain links TRBV7-2 with TRBJ2-7, with TRBD2 matching over 8 bases. The CDR3 is made up of 16 amino acids. Germline V CDR1 and CDR2: SGHTA, FQGNSA. Losses at the gene ends were 5 bases for V and 0 bases for J; bases not matched to a gene: 9.

The CDR3 bases are TGTGCCAGCAGGGGCGGGAAAAGCACAGATACGCAGTATTTT. Its translation is CASRGGKSTDTQYF. The chain carries TRBV5-4 and TRBJ2-3; maybe TRBD2 (6 bases). CDR1 is SGHNT, CDR2 YYREEE, per germline (reference sequence). The V and J ends lost 5 bases and 0 bases respectively, with 10 bases between them. The CDR3 contains 14 residues.

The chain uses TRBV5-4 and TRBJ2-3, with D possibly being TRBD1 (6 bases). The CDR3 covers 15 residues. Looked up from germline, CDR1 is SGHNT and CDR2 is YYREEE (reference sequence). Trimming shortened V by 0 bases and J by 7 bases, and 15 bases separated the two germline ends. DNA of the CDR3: TGTGCCAGCAGCTTGGGCAGGGGCGGTCCCAATACGCAGTATTTT. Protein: CASSLGRGGPNTQYF.

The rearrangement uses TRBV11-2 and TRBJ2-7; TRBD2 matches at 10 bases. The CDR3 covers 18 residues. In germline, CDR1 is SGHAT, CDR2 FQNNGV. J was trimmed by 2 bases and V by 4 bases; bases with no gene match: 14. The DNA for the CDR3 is TGTGCCAGCAGCTCAAAACTAGCGGGGCCGTTTCTTACCTACGAGCAGTACTTC. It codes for CASSSKLAGPFLTYEQYF.

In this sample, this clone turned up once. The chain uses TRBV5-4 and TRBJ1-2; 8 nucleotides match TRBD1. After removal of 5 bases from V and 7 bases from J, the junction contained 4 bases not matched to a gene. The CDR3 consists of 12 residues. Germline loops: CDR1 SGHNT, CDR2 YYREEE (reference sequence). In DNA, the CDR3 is TGTGCCAGCAGGCCCACAGGGGGTGGCTACACCTTC. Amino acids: CASRPTGGGYTF.

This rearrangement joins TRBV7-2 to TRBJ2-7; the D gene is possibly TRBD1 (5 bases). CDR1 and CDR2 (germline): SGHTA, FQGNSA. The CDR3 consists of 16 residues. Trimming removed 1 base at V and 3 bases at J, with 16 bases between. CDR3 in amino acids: CASSLGGFGAGYEQYF. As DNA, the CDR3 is TGTGCCAGCAGCTTAGGGGGCTTTGGGGCTGGCTACGAGCAGTACTTC.

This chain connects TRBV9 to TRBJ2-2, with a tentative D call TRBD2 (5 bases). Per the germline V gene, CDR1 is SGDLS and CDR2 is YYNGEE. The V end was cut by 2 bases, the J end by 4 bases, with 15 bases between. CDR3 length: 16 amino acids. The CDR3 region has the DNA TGTGCCAGCAGCGTCGGGGTGGCTAGCCGCACCGGGGAGCTGTTTTTT. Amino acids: CASSVGVASRTGELFF.

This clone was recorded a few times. The CDR3 reads CASSLGGQYEQYF. The CDR3 DNA is TGCGCCAGCAGCTTGGGGGGACAGTACGAGCAGTACTTC. The rearrangement uses TRBV5-1 and TRBJ2-7; 7 bases match TRBD1. Germline values: CDR1 SGHRS, CDR2 YFSETQ. CDR3 length: 13 amino acids. With 0 bases clipped from V and 4 bases from J, the junction kept 1 base outside the gene matches.

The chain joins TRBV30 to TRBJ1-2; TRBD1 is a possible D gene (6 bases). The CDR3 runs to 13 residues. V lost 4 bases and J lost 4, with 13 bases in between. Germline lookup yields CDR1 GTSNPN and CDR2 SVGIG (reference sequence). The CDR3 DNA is TGTGCCTGGAAAGACCAGGGGTCCTATGGCTACACCTTC. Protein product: CAWKDQGSYGYTF.

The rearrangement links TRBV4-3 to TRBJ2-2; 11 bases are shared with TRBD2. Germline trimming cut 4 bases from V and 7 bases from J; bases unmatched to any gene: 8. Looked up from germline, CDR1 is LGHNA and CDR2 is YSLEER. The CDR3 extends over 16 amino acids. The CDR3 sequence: CASSPLAGGLGGELFF. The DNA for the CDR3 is TGCGCCAGCAGCCCATTAGCGGGGGGGCTGGGCGGGGAGCTGTTTTTT.

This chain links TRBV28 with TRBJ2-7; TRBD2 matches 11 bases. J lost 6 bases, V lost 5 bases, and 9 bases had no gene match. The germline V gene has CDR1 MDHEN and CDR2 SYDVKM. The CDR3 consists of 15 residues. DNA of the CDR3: TGTGCCAGCAGTCTCTCCCCGGGACTAGCGGCCGAGCAGTACTTC. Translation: CASSLSPGLAAEQYF.

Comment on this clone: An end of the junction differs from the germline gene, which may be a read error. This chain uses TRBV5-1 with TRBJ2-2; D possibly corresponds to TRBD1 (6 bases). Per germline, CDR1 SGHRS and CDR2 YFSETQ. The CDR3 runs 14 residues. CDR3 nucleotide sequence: TGCGCCAGCAGTTTGGACAGCTCCCCCGGGGAGCTGTTTTTT. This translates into CASSLDSSPGELFF.

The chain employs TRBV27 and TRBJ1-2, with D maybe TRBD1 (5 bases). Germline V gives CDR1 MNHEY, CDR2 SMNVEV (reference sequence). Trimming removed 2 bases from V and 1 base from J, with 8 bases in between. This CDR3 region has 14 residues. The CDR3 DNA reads TGTGCCAGCAGTTTAAGGGGACTTAACTATGGCTACACCTTC. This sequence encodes CASSLRGLNYGYTF.

CDR3 DNA sequence: TGTGCTAGTGGTTTGCTCAGGGGACGTGGCACTGAAGCTTTCTTT. The encoded protein is CASGLLRGRGTEAFF. The chain couples TRBV12-5 to TRBJ1-1; TRBD1 might be the D (6 bases). The CDR3 has 15 residues. The V gene lost 2 bases and the J gene lost 4 bases, with 14 bases spanning the gap. Germline V gives CDR1 LGHNT, CDR2 FRNRAP.

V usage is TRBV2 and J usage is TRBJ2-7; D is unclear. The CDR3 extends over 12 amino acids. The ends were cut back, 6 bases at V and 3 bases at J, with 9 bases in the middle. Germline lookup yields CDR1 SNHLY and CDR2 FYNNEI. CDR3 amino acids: CASRPPGYEQYF. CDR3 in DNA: TGTGCCAGCAGGCCACCGGGCTACGAGCAGTACTTC.

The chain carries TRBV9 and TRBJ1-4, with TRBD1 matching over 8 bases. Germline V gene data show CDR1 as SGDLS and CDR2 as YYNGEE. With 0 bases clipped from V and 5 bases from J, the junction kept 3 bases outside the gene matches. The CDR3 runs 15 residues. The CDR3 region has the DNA TGTGCCAGCAGCGTAGGCGCAGGGGGCAATGAAAAACTGTTTTTT. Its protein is CASSVGAGGNEKLFF. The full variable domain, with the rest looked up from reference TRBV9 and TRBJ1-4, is DSGVTQTPKHLITATGQRVTLRCSPRSGDLSVYWYQQSLDQGLQFLIQYYNGEERAKGNILERFSAQQFPDLHSELNLSSLELGDSALYFCASSVGAGGNEKLFFGSGTQLSVL.

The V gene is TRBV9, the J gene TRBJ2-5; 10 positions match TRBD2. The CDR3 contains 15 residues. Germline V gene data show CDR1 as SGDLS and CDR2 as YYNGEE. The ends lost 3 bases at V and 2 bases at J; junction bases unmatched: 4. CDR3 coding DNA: TGTGCCAGCAGCGGAACTAGCGGGAAACAAGAGACCCAGTACTTC. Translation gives CASSGTSGKQETQYF.

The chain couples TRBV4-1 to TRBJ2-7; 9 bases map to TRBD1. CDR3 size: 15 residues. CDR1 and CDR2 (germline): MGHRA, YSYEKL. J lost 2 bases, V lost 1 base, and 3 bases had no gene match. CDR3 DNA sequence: TGCGCCAGCAGCCAAGGGACAGGGGACCCCTACGAGCAGTACTTC. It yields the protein CASSQGTGDPYEQYF.

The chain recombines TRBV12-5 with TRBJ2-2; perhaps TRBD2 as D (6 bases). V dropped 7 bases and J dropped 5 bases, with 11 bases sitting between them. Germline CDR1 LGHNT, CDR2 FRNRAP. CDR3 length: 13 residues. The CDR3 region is CASDRRGTGELFF. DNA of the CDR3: TGTGCTAGTGACAGGAGGGGTACCGGGGAGCTGTTTTTT. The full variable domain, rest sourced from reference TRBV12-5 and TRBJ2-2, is DARVTQTPRHKVTEMGQEVTMRCQPILGHNTVFWYRQTMMQGLELLAYFRNRAPLDDSGMPKDRFSAEMPDATLATLKIQPSEPRDSAVYFCASDRRGTGELFFGEGSRLTVL.

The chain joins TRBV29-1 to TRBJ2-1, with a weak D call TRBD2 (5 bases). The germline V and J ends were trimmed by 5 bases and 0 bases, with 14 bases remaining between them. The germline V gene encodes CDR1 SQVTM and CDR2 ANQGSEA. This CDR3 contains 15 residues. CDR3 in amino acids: CSVTPQRSSYNEQFF. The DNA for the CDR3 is TGCAGCGTTACGCCACAGCGGAGCTCCTACAATGAGCAGTTCTTC.

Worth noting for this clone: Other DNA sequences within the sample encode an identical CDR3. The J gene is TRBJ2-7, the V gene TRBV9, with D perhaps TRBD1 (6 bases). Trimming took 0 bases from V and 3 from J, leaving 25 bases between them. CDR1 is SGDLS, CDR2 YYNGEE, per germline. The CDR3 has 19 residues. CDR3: CASSVGGTPGGSQFYEQYF. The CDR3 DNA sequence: TGTGCCAGCAGCGTAGGGGGAACCCCTGGGGGCAGCCAATTCTACGAGCAGTACTTC.

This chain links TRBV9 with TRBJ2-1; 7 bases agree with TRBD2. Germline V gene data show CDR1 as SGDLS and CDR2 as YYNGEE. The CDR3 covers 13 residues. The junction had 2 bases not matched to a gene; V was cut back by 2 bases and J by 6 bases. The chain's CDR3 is CASSVVAGNEQFF. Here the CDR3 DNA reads TGTGCCAGCAGCGTGGTAGCGGGCAATGAGCAGTTCTTC.

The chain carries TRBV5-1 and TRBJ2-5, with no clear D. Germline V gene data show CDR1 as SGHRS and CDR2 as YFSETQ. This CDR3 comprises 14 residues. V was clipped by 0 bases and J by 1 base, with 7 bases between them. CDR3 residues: CASSLGSTQETQYF. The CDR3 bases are TGCGCCAGCAGCTTGGGGTCTACCCAAGAGACCCAGTACTTC.

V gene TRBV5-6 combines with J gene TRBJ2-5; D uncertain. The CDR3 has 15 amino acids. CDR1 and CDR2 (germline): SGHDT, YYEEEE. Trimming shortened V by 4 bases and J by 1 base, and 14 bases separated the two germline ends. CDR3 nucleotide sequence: TGTGCCAGCAGCCTTCTACAGAACTTCCAAGAGACCCAGTACTTC. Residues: CASSLLQNFQETQYF.

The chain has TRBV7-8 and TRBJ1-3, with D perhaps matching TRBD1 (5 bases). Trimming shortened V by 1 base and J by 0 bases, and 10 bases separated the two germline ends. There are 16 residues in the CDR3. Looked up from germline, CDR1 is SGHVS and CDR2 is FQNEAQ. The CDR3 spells CASSLERGGSGNTIYF. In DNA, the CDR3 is TGTGCCAGCAGCTTAGAGAGGGGAGGCTCTGGAAACACCATATATTTT.